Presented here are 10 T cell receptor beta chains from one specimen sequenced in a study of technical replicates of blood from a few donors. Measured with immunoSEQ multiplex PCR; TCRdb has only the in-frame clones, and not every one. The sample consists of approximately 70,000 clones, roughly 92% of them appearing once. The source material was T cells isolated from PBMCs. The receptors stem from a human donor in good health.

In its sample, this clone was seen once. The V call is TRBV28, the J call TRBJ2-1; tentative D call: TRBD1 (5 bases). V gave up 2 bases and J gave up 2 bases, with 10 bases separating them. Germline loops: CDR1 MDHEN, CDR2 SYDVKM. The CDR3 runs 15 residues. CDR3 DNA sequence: TGTGCCAGCAGTTTAGGTCAGGGCCCCTACAATGAGCAGTTCTTC. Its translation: CASSLGQGPYNEQFF.

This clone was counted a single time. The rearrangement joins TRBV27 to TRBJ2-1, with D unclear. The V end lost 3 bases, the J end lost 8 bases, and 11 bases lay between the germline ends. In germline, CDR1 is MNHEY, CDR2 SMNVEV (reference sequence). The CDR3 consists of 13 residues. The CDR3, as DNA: TGTGCCAGCAGTTTGTGGCAGTTCGATGAGCAGTTCTTC. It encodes CASSLWQFDEQFF.

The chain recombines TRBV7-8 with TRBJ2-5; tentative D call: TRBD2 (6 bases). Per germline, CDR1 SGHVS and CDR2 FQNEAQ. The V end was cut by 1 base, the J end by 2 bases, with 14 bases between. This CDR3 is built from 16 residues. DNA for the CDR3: TGTGCCAGCAGCTTAGTTGGGTGGGGAGGTCAAGAGACCCAGTACTTC. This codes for CASSLVGWGGQETQYF. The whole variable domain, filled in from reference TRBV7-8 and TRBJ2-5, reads GAGVSQSPRYKVAKRGQDVALRCDPISGHVSLFWYQQALGQGPEFLTYFQNEAQLDKSGLPSDRFFAERPEGSVSTLKIQRTQQEDSAVYLCASSLVGWGGQETQYFGPGTRLLVL.

The CDR3 nucleotides read TGTGCCAGCAGCACCCGATTACCGGGACAGGGGTTCTATGGCTACACCTTC. This codes for CASSTRLPGQGFYGYTF. V is TRBV11-2 and J is TRBJ1-2, with 10 bases that match TRBD1. The CDR3 totals 17 residues. Germline CDR1 is SGHAT and CDR2 is FQNNGV. Trimming took 5 bases from V and 4 from J; bases not matched to a gene: 13.

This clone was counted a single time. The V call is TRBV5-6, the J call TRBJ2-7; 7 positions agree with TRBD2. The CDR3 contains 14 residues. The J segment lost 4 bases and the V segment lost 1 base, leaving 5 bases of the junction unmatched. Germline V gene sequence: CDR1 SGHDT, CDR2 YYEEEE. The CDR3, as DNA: TGTGCCAGCAGCTTGCAGGCTAGCGGATACGAGCAGTACTTC. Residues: CASSLQASGYEQYF.

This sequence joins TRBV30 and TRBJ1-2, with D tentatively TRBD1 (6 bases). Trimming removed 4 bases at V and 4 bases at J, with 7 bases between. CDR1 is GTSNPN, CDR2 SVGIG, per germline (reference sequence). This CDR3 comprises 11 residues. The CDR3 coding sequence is TGTGCCTGGAAACAGGGCTATGGCTACACCTTC. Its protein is CAWKQGYGYTF.

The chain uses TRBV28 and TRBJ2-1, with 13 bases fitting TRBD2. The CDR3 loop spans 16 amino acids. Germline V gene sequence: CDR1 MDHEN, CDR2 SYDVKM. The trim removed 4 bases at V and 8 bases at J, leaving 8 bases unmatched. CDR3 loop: CASSWGLAGFNDEQFF. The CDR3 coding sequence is TGTGCCAGCAGTTGGGGACTAGCGGGATTTAACGATGAGCAGTTCTTC. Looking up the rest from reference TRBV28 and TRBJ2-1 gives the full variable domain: DVKVTQSSRYLVKRTGEKVFLECVQDMDHENMFWYRQDPGLGLRLIYFSYDVKMKEKGDIPEGYSVSREKKERFSLILESASTNQTSMYLCASSWGLAGFNDEQFFGPGTRLTVL.

The CDR3 loop is CASGRLAGPPPYEQYF. The DNA for the CDR3 is TGTGCTAGTGGAAGACTAGCGGGGCCACCTCCCTACGAGCAGTACTTC. V and J are TRBV12-5 and TRBJ2-7, with 11 bases lining up with TRBD2. V dropped 6 bases and J dropped 2; count of bases not matched to a gene: 9. The CDR3 is 16 amino acids. Germline V gene data show CDR1 as LGHNT and CDR2 as FRNRAP.

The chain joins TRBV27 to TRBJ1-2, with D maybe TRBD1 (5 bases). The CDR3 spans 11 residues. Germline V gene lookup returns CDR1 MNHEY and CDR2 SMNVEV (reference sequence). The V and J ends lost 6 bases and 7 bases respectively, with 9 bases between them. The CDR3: CASRGLVGYTF. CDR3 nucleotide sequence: TGTGCCAGCAGGGGGCTAGTTGGCTACACCTTC.

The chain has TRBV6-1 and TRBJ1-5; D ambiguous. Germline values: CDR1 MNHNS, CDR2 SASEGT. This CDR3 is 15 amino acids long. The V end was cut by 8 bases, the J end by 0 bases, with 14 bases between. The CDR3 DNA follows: TGTGCCAGCCGATCCAGTCCTTATAGCAATCAGCCCCAGCATTTT. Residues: CASRSSPYSNQPQHF.